Listed below are T cell receptor beta chains from one sample, sequenced in a study of regulatory T cells in long-lasting Graves disease. In TCRdb, the multiplex PCR reads were re-called with MiXCR into one record per CDR3 protein. The sample gives 400,000 to 500,000 distinct CDR3 sequences, under 25% of which show up once; 6.5% to 10% is in the top ten. Sample: peripheral blood mononuclear cells (PBMCs), taken when the disease was refractory, from a patient treated with antithyroid drugs. The receptors stem from a female donor with Graves disease. Both conserved end residues are part of each CDR3. The D gene is left open where the match is weak. Some rows mark clone size as missing; the rest say once, few, many or name a class of expanded clone.

abundance	d_gene	v_gene	len	j_gene	CDR3nt	CDR3aa
many	TRBD1	TRBV28	14	TRBJ1-2	TGTGCCAGCTATGACCACAGGGGAGCGTATGGCTACACCTTC	CASYDHRGAYGYTF
many	NA	TRBV20-1	13	TRBJ2-5	TGCAGTGCTAGAGCCGGAGGGAAAGAGACCCAGTACTTC	CSARAGGKETQYF
many	TRBD2	TRBV7-6	16	TRBJ2-7	TGTGCCAGCAGCTTAGGGGCGGGACTAGCGGCCTACGAGCAGTACTTC	CASSLGAGLAAYEQYF
once	NA	TRBV7-9	15	TRBJ2-7	TGTGCCAGCAGCTCGGCGACCGGGAGAGAGGACGAGCAGTACTTC	CASSSATGREDEQYF
many	TRBD2	TRBV11-1	18	TRBJ2-5	TGTGCCAGCAGCTTAACCTCGGGACTAGCGGGAGAATCGGGGACCCAGTACTTC	CASSLTSGLAGESGTQYF
many	NA	TRBV5-5	14	TRBJ2-7	TGTGCCAGCAGCTTTGGGGCAGGGACCTACGAGCAGTACTTC	CASSFGAGTYEQYF
NA	TRBD2	TRBV5-6	15	TRBJ2-7	TGTGCCAGCAGTGATAGCGGGAGGGCCGTCGACGAGCAGTACTTC	CASSDSGRAVDEQYF
few	NA	TRBV25-1	15	TRBJ1-1	TGTGCCAGCAGTGAATTTGGTGACCCGGACACTGAAGCTTTCTTT	CASSEFGDPDTEAFF
NA	NA	TRBV6-5	15	TRBJ2-7	TGTGCCAGCGGTTACTTTTTCGGAGGGACCCACGAGCAGTACTTC	CASGYFFGGTHEQYF
few	TRBD2	TRBV19	16	TRBJ2-5	TGTGCCAGTAGTATCTCCGGGACTAGCGGGAGGGAGACCCAGTACTTC	CASSISGTSGRETQYF
many	NA	TRBV3-1	15	TRBJ1-5	TGTGCCAGCAGCCCCTCAGGACCGATCAATCAGCCCCAGCATTTT	CASSPSGPINQPQHF
few	NA	TRBV6-2/TRBV6-3	14	TRBJ1-1	TGTGCCAGCAGTGACCGGCTAGAGAACACTGAAGCTTTCTTT	CASSDRLENTEAFF
many	NA	TRBV30	15	TRBJ2-2	TGTGCCTGGAGTACAGGGTGGGGAAACACCGGGGAGCTGTTTTTT	CAWSTGWGNTGELFF
many	TRBD1	TRBV30	14	TRBJ1-1	TGTGCCTGGAGTTGGGACAGCCGGAACACTGAAGCTTTCTTT	CAWSWDSRNTEAFF
NA	NA	TRBV2	15	TRBJ2-3	TGTGCCAGCAGCAACAGGGTTGGCGGCACAGATACGCAGTATTTT	CASSNRVGGTDTQYF
NA	TRBD1	TRBV6-8	15	TRBJ2-7	TGTGCCAGCAGCTACACAGGGGGCTGGACCTACGAGCAGTACTTC	CASSYTGGWTYEQYF
many	NA	TRBV29-1	13	TRBJ2-7	TGCAGCGTTCTACAGGGAGCAAGAGGGGAGCAGTACTTC	CSVLQGARGEQYF
few	NA	TRBV10-3	13	TRBJ2-5	TGTGCCATCAGTCAAATCCTGGGAGAGACCCAGTACTTC	CAISQILGETQYF
NA	TRBD1	TRBV7-8	16	TRBJ2-1	TGTGCCAGCAGCTCAAAACGGGACAGGGTTCTACATGAGCAGTTCTTC	CASSSKRDRVLHEQFF
few	NA	TRBV20-1	18	TRBJ2-2	TGCAGTGCTAGAGAGAGAAAACGGGCGCTAGCGAACACCGGGGAGCTGTTTTTT	CSARERKRALANTGELFF
NA	NA	TRBV2	15	TRBJ1-1	TGTGCCAGCAGTGAAGTTGTTGGGCAGAGACTTGAAGCTTTCTTT	CASSEVVGQRLEAFF
medium-sized	NA	TRBV6-2/TRBV6-3	15	TRBJ2-5	TGTGCCAGCAGTTACTCGTCTAGTGGAGGGGAGACCCAGTACTTC	CASSYSSSGGETQYF
many	NA	TRBV18	11	TRBJ2-7	TGTGCCAGCTCAAATGGGAAGGTCGAGTACTTC	CASSNGKVEYF
NA	TRBD1	TRBV3-1	15	TRBJ2-7	TGTGCCAGCAGCCTCTGGACAGGGGGCTCCTACGAGCAGTACTTC	CASSLWTGGSYEQYF
NA	TRBD1	TRBV30	15	TRBJ1-3	TGTGCCTGGATGGGACAGGGGGCGTCTGGAAACACCATATATTTT	CAWMGQGASGNTIYF
many	NA	TRBV18	13	TRBJ2-7	TGTGCCAGCTCACCACCGATAACCTACGAGCAGTACTTC	CASSPPITYEQYF
NA	NA	TRBV3-1	13	TRBJ1-2	TGTGCCAGCAGCACCCGGGATTTCTATGGCTACACCTTC	CASSTRDFYGYTF
NA	NA	TRBV9	18	TRBJ1-6	TGTGCCAGCAGCCTACGAGATGCAGGGACGGTGCCTAATTCACCCCTCCACTTT	CASSLRDAGTVPNSPLHF
NA	NA	TRBV27	15	TRBJ2-4	TGTGCCAGCAGGGGAGGACAGTTAGCCAAAAACATTCAGTACTTC	CASRGGQLAKNIQYF
NA	NA	TRBV30	13	TRBJ1-1	TGTGCCTGGACAGGGCGGGGGAACACTGAAGCTTTCTTT	CAWTGRGNTEAFF
few	TRBD1	TRBV15	15	TRBJ2-5	TGTGCCACCAGCAGAGATCCAGGGGGCGCGGAGACCCAGTACTTC	CATSRDPGGAETQYF
many	TRBD1	TRBV27	19	TRBJ2-6	TGTGCCAGCAGTTTCTATCGGACAGGAATTCGCTCTGGGGCCAACGTCCTGACTTTC	CASSFYRTGIRSGANVLTF
many	NA	TRBV6-5	11	TRBJ2-7	TGTGCCAGCAGTTACTTAGGCGAGCAGTACTTC	CASSYLGEQYF
many	NA	TRBV11-1	15	TRBJ2-4	TGTGCCAGCAGCCCCCCAGGGCAGGGAAGGGACATTCAGTACTTC	CASSPPGQGRDIQYF
NA	TRBD1	TRBV14	15	TRBJ1-1	TGTGCCAGCAGCCCCTTGACAGGGGGCATTTTGGGGGCTTTCTTT	CASSPLTGGILGAFF
many	NA	TRBV2	14	TRBJ1-1	TGTGCCAGCAGTTCGAACGGGGGAGGGACTGAAGCTTTCTTT	CASSSNGGGTEAFF
NA	NA	TRBV10-3	13	TRBJ1-2	TGTGCCATCAGTGAGAATCTGCAGGATGGCTACACCTTC	CAISENLQDGYTF
many	NA	TRBV6-1	13	TRBJ1-5	TGTGCCAGCACCCGGACACAAAATCAGCCCCAGCATTTT	CASTRTQNQPQHF
few	NA	TRBV11-2	13	TRBJ2-3	TGTGCCAGCAGTGGGAGGGGGTCAGATACGCAGTATTTT	CASSGRGSDTQYF
many	NA	TRBV12-3/TRBV12-4	15	TRBJ2-7	TGTGCCAGCAGTTTATCCGGGGCAGTCTCCTACGAGCAGTACTTC	CASSLSGAVSYEQYF
few	TRBD1	TRBV4-3	17	TRBJ2-7	TGCGCCAGCAGCCAAGGGGGTCCGGGACAGGGCAACTACGAGCAGTACTTC	CASSQGGPGQGNYEQYF
few	NA	TRBV10-2	16	TRBJ2-7	TGCGCCAGCAGTGAGTCTCGGGGGAGTGGATCCTACGAGCAGTACTTC	CASSESRGSGSYEQYF
many	TRBD1	TRBV28	14	TRBJ1-5	TGTGCCAGCAGTTTTCCGGGGACAGGGACAGCCAAACATTTT	CASSFPGTGTAKHF
NA	NA	TRBV4-2	15	TRBJ2-7	TGTGCCAGCAGCCATAGAGAAGGGGACACCTACGAGCAGTACTTC	CASSHREGDTYEQYF
many	TRBD1	TRBV24-1	14	TRBJ1-1	TGTGCCACCAGTGGTAGAGGGGGCCACACTGAAGCTTTCTTT	CATSGRGGHTEAFF
many	NA	TRBV28	14	TRBJ1-1	TGTGCCAGCAGCCGACCGAGGTTCGGCACTGAAGCTTTCTTT	CASSRPRFGTEAFF
many	NA	TRBV20-1	12	TRBJ2-7	TGCAGTGTGAGTCCAAACTCCTACGAGCAGTACTTC	CSVSPNSYEQYF